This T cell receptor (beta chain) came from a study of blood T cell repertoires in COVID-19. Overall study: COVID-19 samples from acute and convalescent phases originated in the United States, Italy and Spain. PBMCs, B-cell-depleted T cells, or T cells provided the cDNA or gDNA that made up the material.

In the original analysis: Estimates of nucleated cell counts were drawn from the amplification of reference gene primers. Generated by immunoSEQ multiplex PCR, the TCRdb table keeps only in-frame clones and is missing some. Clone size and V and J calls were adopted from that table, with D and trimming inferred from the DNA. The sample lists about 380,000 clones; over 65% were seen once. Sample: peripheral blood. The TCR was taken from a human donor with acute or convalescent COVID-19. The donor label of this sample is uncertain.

The CDR3 spells CASSVGLGGNTIYF. DNA for the CDR3: TGTGCCAGCAGCGTGGGACTGGGAGGAAACACCATATATTTT. The chain carries TRBV7-9 and TRBJ1-3, with a possible D match to TRBD1 (5 bases). Trimming took 5 bases from V and 4 from J, leaving 12 bases between them. Germline V CDR1 and CDR2: SEHNR, FQNEAQ (reference sequence). The CDR3 length is 14 residues.